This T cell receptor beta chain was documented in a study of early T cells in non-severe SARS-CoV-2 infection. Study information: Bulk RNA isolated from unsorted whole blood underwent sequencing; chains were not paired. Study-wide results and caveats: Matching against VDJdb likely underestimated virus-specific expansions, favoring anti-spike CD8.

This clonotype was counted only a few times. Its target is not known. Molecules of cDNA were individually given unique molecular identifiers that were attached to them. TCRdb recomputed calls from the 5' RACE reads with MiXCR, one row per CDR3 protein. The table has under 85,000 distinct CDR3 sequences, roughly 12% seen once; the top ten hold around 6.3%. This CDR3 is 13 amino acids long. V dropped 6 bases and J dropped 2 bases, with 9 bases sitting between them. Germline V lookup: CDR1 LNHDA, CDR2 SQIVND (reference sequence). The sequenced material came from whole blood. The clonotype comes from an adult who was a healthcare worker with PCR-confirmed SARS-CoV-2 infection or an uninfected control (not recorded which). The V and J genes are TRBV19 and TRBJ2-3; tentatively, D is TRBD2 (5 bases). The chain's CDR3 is CASSTGNTDTQYF. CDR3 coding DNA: TGTGCCAGTAGCACCGGGAACACAGATACGCAGTATTTT.